The rows below give T cell receptor beta chains drawn from one sample of a study of blood T cells in healthy people across ages. TCRdb re-derived calls from the 5' RACE reads in MiXCR, one entry per CDR3 protein. Of 750,000 to 950,000 distinct CDR3 sequences listed, 25% to 35% were seen once; the top ten hold roughly 10%. This sample was also put to use in a study of T cells of mothers and their children.

The source material was blood. These receptors all stem from a middle-aged woman in good health. Both conserved end residues are part of each CDR3. Clone size is not always given. Where it is, it says once, few, many or a class for expanded clones.

V gene	J gene	clone size	CDR3 protein
TRBV12-3/TRBV12-4	TRBJ2-7	many	CASSLKGPYEQYF
TRBV5-6	TRBJ1-1	few	CASSRAHVRTEAFF
TRBV7-3	TRBJ2-5	many	CASSPFGQETQYF
TRBV7-9	NA	NA	CASSYDRVYEQYF
TRBV20-1	TRBJ1-2	NA	CSASTAMNYGYTF
TRBV20-1	TRBJ2-4	many	CSAARSGENIQYF
TRBV2	TRBJ2-7	NA	CASSVENGRHDERYF
TRBV20-1	TRBJ1-5	NA	CSASAQQGANQPQHF
TRBV7-9	TRBJ2-5	NA	CASGPRRGPSETQYF
TRBV7-9	TRBJ2-5	few	CASSLPLKETQYF
TRBV20-1	TRBJ2-1	NA	CSAGYSGMGNNEQFF
TRBV6-5	TRBJ2-7	medium-sized	CASSYQGADDEQYF
TRBV6-2/TRBV6-3	TRBJ1-1	NA	CVSRQLNSDAEAFF
TRBV5-1	TRBJ2-3	many	CASSLSMQDTQYF
TRBV28	TRBJ1-1	NA	CASIRVNTEAFF
TRBV5-1	NA	few	CASNRESSYNEQYF
TRBV11-2	TRBJ2-1	many	CASSLDSGRTYNEQFF
TRBV15	TRBJ2-7	few	CATSRGQGINEQYF
TRBV12-3/TRBV12-4	TRBJ2-7	many	CASSLDSGEQYF
TRBV29-1	TRBJ1-5	NA	CSVKTDAYQPQHF
TRBV20-1	TRBJ2-4	NA	CSARGAPHNNEQYF
TRBV3-1	TRBJ1-2	few	CASSPGQGHHGYTF
TRBV29-1	TRBJ1-5	many	CSATTDKINQPQHF
TRBV24-1	TRBJ1-1	NA	CATRQRPNTEAFF
TRBV10-3	TRBJ1-6	many	CAISPDPRSPLHF
TRBV5-1	TRBJ2-7	NA	CASSPRISGGYSYEQYF
TRBV28	TRBJ2-2	few	CASIEGSRVRTGELFF
TRBV6-1	TRBJ2-7	few	CASRKRPLYEQYF
TRBV7-3	TRBJ1-1	many	CASSLAGDPEAFF
TRBV20-1	TRBJ1-2	few	CSASGRDYGYTF
TRBV4-3	TRBJ1-1	many	CASSQDLEGLMNTEAFF
TRBV3-1	TRBJ2-1	few	CASSQDQQQKQFF
TRBV2	TRBJ1-1	NA	CASRARTADLEAFF
TRBV10-3	TRBJ2-7	many	CAIGETARVSEQYF
TRBV7-9	TRBJ2-7	few	CASSPPRAGTGIEQYF
TRBV9	TRBJ1-1	many	CASSVVTGNTEAFF
TRBV15	TRBJ2-7	few	CATSRDRGAYEQYF
TRBV11-3	TRBJ1-6	NA	CASSPGHSNSPLHF
TRBV20-1	TRBJ2-5	many	CSAPQGAVETQYF
TRBV7-2	TRBJ2-7	NA	CASSLETGREQYF
TRBV3-1	TRBJ1-2	few	CASSREGIRGYTF
TRBV6-5	TRBJ1-5	once	CASSYSADYQPQHF
TRBV6-5	TRBJ2-3	NA	CASTRGPNDYYTQYF